The 14 T cell receptor beta chains below were found in one sample sequenced in a study of control samples from healthy donors and cancer patients. The protocol was immunoSEQ multiplex PCR, while the TCRdb copy is restricted to in-frame clones and leaves out a portion. The sample includes tens of thousands of clones, nearly 90% of them seen just once. Sequences were obtained from PBMCs. The receptors come from a man between 60 and 75 years old with colorectal cancer.

A word on this clone: At one of its ends the junction is not consistent with the germline gene, which may arise from a read error. This chain links TRBV7-2 with TRBJ2-7; 7 bases fit TRBD1. The CDR3 is made up of 15 amino acids. From germline, CDR1 is SGHTA and CDR2 FQGNSA. This CDR3 reads CASSPPPRTGTFISF. CDR3 nucleotides: TGTGCCAGCAGCCCGCCGCCCCGGACAGGCACATTTATATCCTTC.

The J gene is TRBJ1-2, the V gene TRBV5-4, with unresolved D. CDR1 is SGHNT and CDR2 is YYREEE in the germline V gene (reference sequence). CDR3 length: 13 amino acids. Trimming removed 0 bases from V and 2 bases from J, with 5 bases in between. CDR3 region: CASSLANNYGYTF. CDR3 in DNA: TGTGCCAGCAGCTTGGCCAACAACTATGGCTACACCTTC.

V is TRBV5-4 and J is TRBJ2-2, with TRBD2 matching over 9 bases. The CDR3 runs 16 residues. CDR1 and CDR2 from the germline V gene are SGHNT and YYREEE (reference sequence). V gave up 4 bases and J gave up 7 bases; unmatched junction bases: 11. The CDR3 loop is CASSRSGGGAVGELFF. In nucleotides, the CDR3 is TGTGCCAGCAGCCGTAGTGGCGGGGGGGCCGTCGGGGAGCTGTTTTTT.

The chain uses TRBV12-3 or TRBV12-4 and TRBJ1-5; D ambiguous. The CDR3 sequence is 13 residues long. V lost 6 bases to trimming and J lost 3 bases, with 9 bases between them. The CDR3 loop reads CASSSGSNQPQHF. The CDR3 coding sequence is TGTGCCAGCAGCTCGGGATCCAATCAGCCCCAGCATTTT.

This clone was seen once. The genes are TRBV4-1 and TRBJ1-5; weak D call: TRBD1 (5 bases). The CDR3 runs 15 residues. V gave up 4 bases and J gave up 4 bases, with 14 bases separating them. CDR1 and CDR2 from the germline V gene are MGHRA and YSYEKL. CDR3 in amino acids: CASSPRAGENQPQHF. In nucleotides, the CDR3 is TGCGCCAGCAGCCCCCGTGCGGGGGAGAATCAGCCCCAGCATTTT.

A note on this clone: The sample carries other DNA sequences with the same CDR3. The chain recombines TRBV2 with TRBJ1-5; TRBD1 matches at 7 bases. Per germline, CDR1 SNHLY and CDR2 FYNNEI. The V gene end was trimmed by 5 bases and the J gene end by 0 bases; junction bases not matched to a gene: 4. There are 15 residues in the CDR3. Written as DNA, the CDR3 is TGTGCCAGCAGTCGGGACAGACATAGCAATCAGCCCCAGCATTTT. It specifies CASSRDRHSNQPQHF.

The V and J genes are TRBV28 and TRBJ2-7; no definite D call. Trimming took 2 bases from V and 1 from J, leaving 3 bases between them. CDR3 length: 12 amino acids. CDR1 MDHEN and CDR2 SYDVKM come from the germline V gene. The CDR3 region is CASSLRSYEQYF. CDR3 in DNA: TGTGCCAGCAGTTTAAGATCCTACGAGCAGTACTTC.

This chain uses TRBV15 with TRBJ2-3; 9 nucleotides match TRBD2. Germline V gene lookup returns CDR1 LNHNV and CDR2 YYDKDF (reference sequence). V gave up 3 bases and J gave up 5 bases; unmatched junction bases: 12. The CDR3 is 17 residues long. The CDR3 loop is CATSRRRGGGAGDTQYF. The CDR3 bases are TGTGCCACCAGCAGGCGCCGGGGCGGGGGGGCCGGAGATACGCAGTATTTT.

This rearrangement joins TRBV5-1 to TRBJ1-6; 8 bases fit TRBD1. The CDR3 length is 15 residues. After removal of 5 bases from V and 6 bases from J, the junction contained 7 bases not matched to a gene. CDR1 SGHRS and CDR2 YFSETQ come from the germline V gene. CDR3 region: CASSSQGDLNSPLHF. The CDR3 bases are TGCGCCAGCAGTTCACAGGGGGATCTTAATTCACCCCTCCACTTT.

The rearrangement links TRBV4-2 to TRBJ2-3; 9 bases agree with TRBD2. The CDR3 loop spans 16 amino acids. V was pared by 0 bases and J by 2 bases, with 3 bases of the junction left unmatched. CDR1 is LGHNA, CDR2 YNFKEQ, per germline. The chain's CDR3 is CASSQDKRGATDTQYF. In DNA form, the CDR3 reads TGTGCCAGCAGCCAAGATAAGCGGGGGGCCACAGATACGCAGTATTTT.

The rearrangement uses TRBV30 and TRBJ1-5, with D possibly matching TRBD1 (5 bases). The CDR3 runs 13 residues. Trimming shortened V by 3 bases and J by 5 bases, and 11 bases separated the two germline ends. The germline V gene encodes CDR1 GTSNPN and CDR2 SVGIG (reference sequence). The CDR3 reads CAWSREFDQPQHF. Here the CDR3 DNA reads TGTGCCTGGAGCAGGGAGTTTGATCAGCCCCAGCATTTT.

V usage is TRBV6-2 or TRBV6-3 and J usage is TRBJ1-1, with 7 bases aligning to TRBD1. CDR1 is MNHEY and CDR2 is SVGEGT in the germline V gene. J was trimmed by 3 bases and V by 2 bases; bases with no gene match: 6. There are 15 residues in the CDR3. Written as DNA, the CDR3 is TGTGCCAGCAGTTACCCGCACAGGGGCGACACTGAAGCTTTCTTT. This gives the protein CASSYPHRGDTEAFF.

CDR3 in amino acids: CASTEMGGPNTEAFF. The CDR3 region has the DNA TGTGCCAGCACCGAAATGGGGGGACCCAACACTGAAGCTTTCTTT. V is TRBV6-5 and J is TRBJ1-1; D is perhaps TRBD1 (5 bases). The length of the CDR3 is 15 residues. Deletions cut 7 bases from V and 2 bases from J, with 17 bases between. Germline V gene lookup returns CDR1 MNHEY and CDR2 SVGAGI.

The rearrangement links TRBV4-1 to TRBJ1-6, with 8 bases lining up with TRBD1. J was trimmed by 8 bases and V by 0 bases; bases with no gene match: 6. Germline CDR1 reads MGHRA; CDR2 reads YSYEKL. The CDR3 runs 16 residues. CDR3 coding DNA: TGCGCCAGCAGCCAAGAGGTAACAGGGGGATATTCACCCCTCCACTTT. Translated: CASSQEVTGGYSPLHF.